This T cell receptor beta chain was identified in a study of tumor-infiltrating lymphocytes in primary liver carcinoma. The overall study: T1-T3 N0M0 was the stage of the tumors, which were roughly 4 to 11 cm across. Broader study findings: Merely about 8-25% of top clones occurred in all five tumor regions. Blood's top-250-clone fraction was significantly lower than that of tumors (p = 0.039).

Synthesis of TCR beta cDNA was carried out from 500 ng total RNA with a constant-region primer. TCR beta libraries came from three nested multiplex PCR rounds using slightly modified ARM-PCR. Running approximately 10 cycles apiece, the first two PCR rounds relied on TRBV1-TRBV30 forward primers together with a C-beta reverse primer. Each CDR3 protein gets one entry after TCRdb re-called the multiplex PCR reads with MiXCR. The table lists some 110,000 distinct CDR3 sequences, 64% of them singletons. Germline values: CDR1 MNHNY, CDR2 SVGAGI (reference sequence). There are 14 residues in the CDR3. The V and J ends lost 0 bases and 2 bases respectively, with 8 bases between them. This clonotype was counted ten times or more. Its target is not known. Unsorted bulk tissue of about 20-30 mg yielded co-extracted RNA and DNA.

Material: liver tumor tissue from sampling region 3. Subset described: tumor region T3, left-lateral pole. This TCR was sampled from a woman aged 55-70 years with primary liver carcinoma and hepatitis B virus infection. This chain uses TRBV6-6 with TRBJ2-7, with D maybe TRBD2 (5 bases). The CDR3 protein is CASSYSRGPYEQYF. DNA for the CDR3: TGTGCCAGCAGTTACTCTCGCGGGCCCTACGAGCAGTACTTC.